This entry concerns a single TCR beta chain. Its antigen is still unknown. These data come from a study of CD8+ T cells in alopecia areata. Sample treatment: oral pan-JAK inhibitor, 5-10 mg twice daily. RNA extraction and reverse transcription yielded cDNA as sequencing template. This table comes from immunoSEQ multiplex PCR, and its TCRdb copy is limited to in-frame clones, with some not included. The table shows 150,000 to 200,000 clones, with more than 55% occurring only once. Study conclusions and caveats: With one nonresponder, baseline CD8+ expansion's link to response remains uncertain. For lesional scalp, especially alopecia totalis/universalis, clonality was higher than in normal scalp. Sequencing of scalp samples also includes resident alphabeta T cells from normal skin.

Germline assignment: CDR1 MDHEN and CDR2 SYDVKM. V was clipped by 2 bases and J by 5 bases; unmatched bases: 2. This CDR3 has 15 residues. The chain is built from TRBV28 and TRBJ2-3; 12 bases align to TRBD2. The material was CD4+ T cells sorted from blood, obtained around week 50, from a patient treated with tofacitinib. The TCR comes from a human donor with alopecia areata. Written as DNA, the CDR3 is TGTGCCAGCAGTTTACCGACTAGCGGGGGAGATACGCAGTATTTT. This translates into CASSLPTSGGDTQYF.